A single sample is the source of the 19 T cell receptor beta chains below, sequenced in a study of prognosis after radiotherapy for stage I lung cancer. Two rounds of multiplex PCR amplified TCR beta CDR3 from genomic DNA. First-round PCR employed TRBV- and TRBJ-specific primers for each gene. TCRdb reanalysed the multiplex PCR reads using MiXCR and keeps one entry per CDR3 protein. The sample holds about 30,000 distinct CDR3 sequences; roughly 30% are singletons and the top ten take around 10%. Source: PBMCs, taken before or after stereotactic body radiation therapy (not recorded which). The receptors derive from a donor at least 50 years old with non-small cell lung cancer.

This clonotype occurred many times. The chain has TRBV4-1 and TRBJ1-2; TRBD1 is a possible D gene (5 bases). Germline CDR1 MGHRA, CDR2 YSYEKL. V lost 0 bases and J lost 4, with 9 bases in between. The CDR3 contains 14 residues. The CDR3 here is CASSQDGAFYGYTF. CDR3 coding DNA: TGCGCCAGCAGCCAAGACGGGGCTTTCTATGGCTACACCTTC.

This clonotype was seen at least ten times. CDR3 loop: CASSLPTALDEQYF. In DNA form, the CDR3 reads TGTGCCAGCAGTTTACCCACGGCCTTGGACGAGCAGTACTTC. The V and J genes are TRBV28 and TRBJ2-7, with D hard to call. Germline V CDR1 and CDR2: MDHEN, SYDVKM. This CDR3 comprises 14 residues. V lost 2 bases and J lost 5, with 13 bases in between. The full variable domain, its missing parts supplied by reference TRBV28 and TRBJ2-7, is DVKVTQSSRYLVKRTGEKVFLECVQDMDHENMFWYRQDPGLGLRLIYFSYDVKMKEKGDIPEGYSVSREKKERFSLILESASTNQTSMYLCASSLPTALDEQYFGPGTRLTVT.

The V gene is TRBV6-1, the J gene TRBJ2-1; tentatively, D is TRBD1 (6 bases). The V gene's germline CDR1 is MNHNS and CDR2 SASEGT. This CDR3 has 10 amino acids. Trimming took 8 bases from V and 8 from J, leaving 7 bases between them. The CDR3 spells CASHRDEQFF. CDR3 DNA sequence: TGTGCCAGCCACAGGGATGAGCAGTTCTTC.

This clonotype was observed a handful of times. A read error is possible here, since a much larger clone lies one base away. V gene TRBV10-2 combines with J gene TRBJ1-4, with a possible D match to TRBD1 (5 bases). The CDR3 runs 14 residues. Looked up from germline, CDR1 is WSHSY and CDR2 is SAAADI. Trimming took 2 bases from V and 7 from J, leaving 11 bases between them. DNA for the CDR3: TGCGCCAGCAGTGAGCCCCCAGGGTGTGAAAAACTGTTTTTT. Residues: CASSEPPGCEKLFF.

This clonotype was counted at least ten times. V and J are TRBV5-4 and TRBJ2-3, with 8 positions matching TRBD2. There are 14 residues in the CDR3. The V segment lost 6 bases and the J segment 3 bases; nucleotides outside the gene matches: 6. Germline assignment: CDR1 SGHNT and CDR2 YYREEE (reference sequence). The CDR3 sequence: CASTLGLGTDTQYF. CDR3 nucleotides: TGTGCCAGCACCCTGGGACTAGGAACAGATACGCAGTATTTT.

This rearrangement joins TRBV7-9 to TRBJ1-1, with D perhaps TRBD1 (5 bases). Deletions cut 3 bases from V and 7 bases from J, with 15 bases between. Per the germline V gene, CDR1 is SEHNR and CDR2 is FQNEAQ (reference sequence). This CDR3 has 14 residues. CDR3 amino acids: CASSFDGGNFEAFF. The CDR3 bases are TGTGCCAGCAGCTTTGATGGGGGGAATTTTGAAGCTTTCTTT.

This clonotype was seen repeatedly, ten times or more. The chain couples TRBV7-9 to TRBJ1-2; D unresolved. Trimming removed 0 bases from V and 6 bases from J, with 8 bases in between. The CDR3 is made up of 13 amino acids. CDR1 and CDR2 (germline): SEHNR, FQNEAQ (reference sequence). The CDR3 loop is CASSLAGSDGYTF. CDR3 bases: TGTGCCAGCAGCTTAGCAGGCTCGGATGGCTACACCTTC. Filled out from reference TRBV7-9 and TRBJ1-2, the complete variable domain reads DTGVSQNPRHKITKRGQNVTFRCDPISEHNRLYWYRQTLGQGPEFLTYFQNEAQLEKSRLLSDRFSAERPKGSFSTLEIQRTEQGDSAMYLCASSLAGSDGYTFGSGTRLTVV.

This clonotype was seen ten or more times. This chain connects TRBV11-2 to TRBJ2-7, with 7 bases lining up with TRBD1. The CDR3 runs 15 residues. Germline V gene sequence: CDR1 SGHAT, CDR2 FQNNGV. Trimming took 3 bases from V and 1 from J; bases not matched to a gene: 6. The CDR3 DNA reads as TGTGCCAGCAGCTTCGGCGACAGGGATTCCTACGAGCAGTACTTC. This sequence encodes CASSFGDRDSYEQYF.

This clonotype has at least ten counts. This chain links TRBV30 with TRBJ2-5; 7 positions agree with TRBD1. The V gene's germline CDR1 is GTSNPN and CDR2 SVGIG (reference sequence). This CDR3 region has 12 residues. V dropped 2 bases and J dropped 5; count of bases not matched to a gene: 2. CDR3 loop: CAWSLTGETQYF. The CDR3 nucleotides read TGTGCCTGGAGTTTGACAGGGGAGACCCAGTACTTC.

Ten or more counts support this clonotype. The V and J genes are TRBV27 and TRBJ2-5; maybe TRBD2 (5 bases). Trimming took off 7 bases at V and 0 bases at J, with 9 bases between the two ends. The length of the CDR3 is 13 residues. CDR1 and CDR2 (germline): MNHEY, SMNVEV (reference sequence). The CDR3 nucleotides are TGTGCCAGCACCGGAGGTTACCAAGAGACCCAGTACTTC. This encodes CASTGGYQETQYF.

In its sample, this clonotype was seen many times. The V and J genes are TRBV6-1 and TRBJ2-7, with 10 bases matching TRBD1. Germline lookup yields CDR1 MNHNS and CDR2 SASEGT. The trim removed 4 bases at V and 6 bases at J, leaving 6 bases unmatched. CDR3 length: 14 amino acids. CDR3 coding DNA: TGTGCCAGCAGTGGGACAGGGGGACGGGGCGAGCAGTACTTC. Protein: CASSGTGGRGEQYF.

This clonotype was counted ten times or more. The V and J genes are TRBV9 and TRBJ2-3; D unclear. V lost 0 bases to trimming and J lost 3 bases, with 8 bases between them. Germline V gives CDR1 SGDLS, CDR2 YYNGEE. This CDR3 is 14 amino acids long. The CDR3 DNA sequence: TGTGCCAGCAGCGTAGACCAGGCAACAGATACGCAGTATTTT. It codes for CASSVDQATDTQYF.

This clonotype was detected ten times or more. The rearrangement links TRBV6-2 or TRBV6-3 to TRBJ2-5; 11 bases line up with TRBD2. In germline, CDR1 is MNHEY, CDR2 SVGEGT. The trim removed 6 bases at V and 2 bases at J, leaving 2 bases unmatched. The CDR3 has 14 amino acids. The CDR3 DNA is TGTGCCAGCAGGATAGCGGGGGGGCAAGAGACCCAGTACTTC. It translates to CASRIAGGQETQYF.

This clonotype has only a few counts. The rearrangement uses TRBV5-1 and TRBJ2-1, with 7 bases that match TRBD2. The CDR3 loop spans 14 amino acids. In germline, CDR1 is SGHRS, CDR2 YFSETQ. After removal of 4 bases from V and 2 bases from J, the junction contained 3 bases not matched to a gene. CDR3: CASSPGGTYNEQFF. The CDR3 DNA reads TGCGCCAGCAGCCCCGGGGGGACCTACAATGAGCAGTTCTTC.

This clonotype is termed medium-sized (0.01 to 0.1%). The CDR3 bases are TGTGCCACCAGTGAGGAGGGACAGGGGGACGAGCAGTACTTC. This encodes CATSEEGQGDEQYF. This sequence joins TRBV24-1 and TRBJ2-7; 11 bases align to TRBD1. Germline V gene lookup returns CDR1 KGHDR and CDR2 SFDVKD. V was clipped by 4 bases and J by 5 bases; unmatched bases: 3. The CDR3 contains 14 residues.

This clonotype was recorded many times. This chain connects TRBV24-1 to TRBJ1-1; D gene ambiguous. The CDR3 loop spans 13 amino acids. V gave up 1 base and J gave up 8 bases, with 10 bases separating them. The germline gives CDR1 KGHDR, CDR2 SFDVKD. The CDR3 DNA reads as TGTGCCACCAGTGATTTAGGAGGGAGCGAAGCTTTCTTT. Protein: CATSDLGGSEAFF.

As concerns this clonotype: At one of its ends the junction is not consistent with the germline gene, which may arise from a read error. This sequence joins TRBV15 and TRBJ2-1, with 10 bases lining up with TRBD2. The CDR3 extends over 20 amino acids. Germline V lookup: CDR1 LNHNV, CDR2 YYDKDF (reference sequence). CDR3 coding DNA: TGTGCCACCAACAGAGATCCACGAGTATTAGCGGGGGGTCTTGGCAATGAGCAGTTCTTC. It yields the protein CATNRDPRVLAGGLGNEQFF.

DNA of the CDR3: TGCGAAAGCAGCTTGGAACCAGGGTCGTCCTACGAGCAGTACTTC. Amino acid sequence: CESSLEPGSSYEQYF. V gene TRBV5-1 combines with J gene TRBJ2-7; the D gene is possibly TRBD1 (5 bases). This CDR3 is built from 15 residues. The germline V gene encodes CDR1 SGHRS and CDR2 YFSETQ.

This clonotype was observed at least ten times. The gene calls are TRBV11-2 and TRBJ1-1; D call uncertain. From germline, CDR1 is SGHAT and CDR2 FQNNGV. The ends were cut back, 0 bases at V and 4 bases at J, with 18 bases in the middle. The length of the CDR3 is 17 residues. In DNA form, the CDR3 reads TGTGCCAGCAGCTTAGACCTAGACCCGGGATCGGGCACTGAAGCTTTCTTT. This sequence encodes CASSLDLDPGSGTEAFF.